This TCR beta chain was captured in a study of cytomegalovirus exposure and HLA in healthy donors. Study-level findings and limits: An analysis that was carried out later associated 17,000 or so TCR beta sequences with HLA alleles at 0.05 false discovery rate.

This clone has more than one count but fewer than ten. Antigen specificity is unknown. This CDR3 is 13 amino acids long. The germline CDR1 and CDR2 sequences are SNHLY and FYNNEI. V shed 6 bases and J shed 0 bases, with 8 bases lying between them. The PCR used 60 Vbeta and 13 Jbeta primers. TCRdb's copy holds only in-frame clones and misses some; the assay was immunoSEQ multiplex PCR. The sample lists roughly 99,000 clones; 75% to 85% were seen once. The sequence came from a woman between 40 and 55 years old in good health and CMV-seronegative. This chain connects TRBV2 to TRBJ1-1; maybe TRBD1 (5 bases). Sequencing used PBMCs. The CDR3 bases are TGTGCCAGCAGCCAGGACATGAACACTGAAGCTTTCTTT. It is translated as CASSQDMNTEAFF.